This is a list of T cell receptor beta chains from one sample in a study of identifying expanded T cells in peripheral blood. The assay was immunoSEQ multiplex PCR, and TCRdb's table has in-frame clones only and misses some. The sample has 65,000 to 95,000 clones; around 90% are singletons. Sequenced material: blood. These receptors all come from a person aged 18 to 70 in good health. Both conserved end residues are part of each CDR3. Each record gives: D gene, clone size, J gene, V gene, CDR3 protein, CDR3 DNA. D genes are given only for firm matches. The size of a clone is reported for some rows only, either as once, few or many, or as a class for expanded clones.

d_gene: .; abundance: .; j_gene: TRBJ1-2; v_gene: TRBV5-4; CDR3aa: CASSFPPGRNYGYTF; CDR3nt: TGTGCCAGCAGCTTCCCCCCGGGACGTAACTATGGCTACACCTTC
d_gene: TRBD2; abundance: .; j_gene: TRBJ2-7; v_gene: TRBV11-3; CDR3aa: CASNSGRAWDEQYF; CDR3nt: TGTGCCAGCAATAGCGGGAGGGCTTGGGACGAGCAGTACTTC
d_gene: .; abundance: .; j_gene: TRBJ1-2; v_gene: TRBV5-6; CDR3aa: CASSYWTARPAYGYTF; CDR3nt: TGTGCCAGCAGCTATTGGACAGCCCGTCCCGCTTATGGCTACACCTTC
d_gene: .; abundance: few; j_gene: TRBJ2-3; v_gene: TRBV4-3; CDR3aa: CASSQDGGTSTDTQYF; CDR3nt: TGCGCCAGCAGCCAAGACGGGGGCACTAGCACAGATACGCAGTATTTT
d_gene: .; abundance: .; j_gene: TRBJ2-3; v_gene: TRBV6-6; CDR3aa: CASSYAGGEFTDTQYF; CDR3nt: TGTGCCAGCAGTTACGCTGGCGGGGAGTTCACAGATACGCAGTATTTT
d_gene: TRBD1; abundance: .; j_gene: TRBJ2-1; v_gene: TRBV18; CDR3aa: CASSPQTGNNEQFF; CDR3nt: TGTGCCAGCTCACCACAGACAGGGAACAATGAGCAGTTCTTC
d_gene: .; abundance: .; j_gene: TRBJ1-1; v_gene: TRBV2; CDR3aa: CASSRSGYTEAFF; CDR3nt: TGTGCCAGCAGTAGGAGCGGGTACACTGAAGCTTTCTTT
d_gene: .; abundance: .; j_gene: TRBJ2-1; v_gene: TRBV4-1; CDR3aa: CASSGAGTYNEQFF; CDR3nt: TGCGCCAGCAGTGGGGCGGGGACCTACAATGAGCAGTTCTTC
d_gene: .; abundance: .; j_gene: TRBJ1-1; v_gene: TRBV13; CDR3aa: CASSHHGRGTEAFF; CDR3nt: TGTGCCAGCAGCCACCACGGAAGGGGGACTGAAGCTTTCTTT
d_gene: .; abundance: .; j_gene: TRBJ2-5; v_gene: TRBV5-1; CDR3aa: CASGTDQETQYF; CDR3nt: TGCGCCAGCGGGACGGATCAAGAGACCCAGTACTTC
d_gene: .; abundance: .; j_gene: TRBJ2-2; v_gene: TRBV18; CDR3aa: CASSLLNTGELFF; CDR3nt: TGTGCCAGCTCCCTCCTCAACACCGGGGAGCTGTTTTTT
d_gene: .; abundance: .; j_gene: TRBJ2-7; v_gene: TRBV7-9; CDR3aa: CASSLFGEQYF; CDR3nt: TGTGCCAGCAGCTTATTTGGCGAGCAGTACTTC
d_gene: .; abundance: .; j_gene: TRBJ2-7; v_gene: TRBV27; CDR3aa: CASSSRTDLSYEQYF; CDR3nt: TGTGCCAGCAGTTCCCGGACGGACCTCTCCTACGAGCAGTACTTC
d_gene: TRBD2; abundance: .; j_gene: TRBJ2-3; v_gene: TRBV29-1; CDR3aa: CSARTSGGTDTQYF; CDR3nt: TGCAGCGCACGGACTAGCGGAGGCACAGATACGCAGTATTTT
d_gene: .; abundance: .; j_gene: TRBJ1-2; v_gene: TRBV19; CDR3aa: CASSIGADYGYTF; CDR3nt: TGTGCCAGTAGTATCGGCGCTGACTATGGCTACACCTTC
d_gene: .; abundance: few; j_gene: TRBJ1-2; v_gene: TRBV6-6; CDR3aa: CASSYKATAYGYTF; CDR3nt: TGTGCCAGCAGTTACAAGGCGACAGCCTATGGCTACACCTTC
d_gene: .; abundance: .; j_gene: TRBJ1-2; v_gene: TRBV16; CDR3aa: CASSQSGVGYTF; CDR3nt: TGTGCCAGCAGCCAATCGGGGGTGGGCTACACCTTC